Following are 20 T cell receptor beta chains from one sample sequenced in a study of blood T cell repertoires in COVID-19. Using immunoSEQ multiplex PCR, the repertoire was profiled, and TCRdb retains in-frame clones only, with some absent. This sample carries some 70,000 clones, 80% to 90% of them seen once, and the ten largest clones take more than 1.4%. Input material: peripheral blood. All receptors derive from a woman aged 55-69 years with acute or convalescent COVID-19.

This chain uses TRBV5-1 with TRBJ2-1, with a possible D match to TRBD2 (5 bases). V shed 4 bases and J shed 1 base, with 6 bases lying between them. The CDR3 is 13 amino acids. Germline V gene data show CDR1 as SGHRS and CDR2 as YFSETQ. The CDR3 DNA is TGCGCCAGCAGCAGGGAGTCCTACAATGAGCAGTTCTTC. Translating gives CASSRESYNEQFF.

This sequence joins TRBV9 and TRBJ2-7, with 11 bases aligning to TRBD2. Trimming at V came to 5 bases and at J to 3 bases, leaving 4 bases not matched to a gene. The CDR3 sequence is 14 residues long. Germline assignment: CDR1 SGDLS and CDR2 YYNGEE. CDR3: CASSGTSGSYEQYF. The CDR3 nucleotides read TGTGCCAGCAGTGGTACTAGCGGGAGCTACGAGCAGTACTTC.

The chain employs TRBV29-1 and TRBJ1-2; D is uncertain. Germline values: CDR1 SQVTM, CDR2 ANQGSEA. V shed 5 bases and J shed 5 bases, with 12 bases lying between them. This CDR3 spans 12 amino acids. CDR3 nucleotides: TGCAGCGTTCAGGACGGGAGATATGGCTACACCTTC. This codes for CSVQDGRYGYTF.

The chain employs TRBV2 and TRBJ2-1, with 14 bases identical to TRBD2. The CDR3 spans 17 residues. From germline, CDR1 is SNHLY and CDR2 FYNNEI. Trimming took 6 bases from V and 6 from J; bases not matched to a gene: 10. The CDR3 region is CASRKRLAGGPSNEQFF. The DNA of the CDR3 is TGTGCCAGCAGAAAAAGACTAGCGGGAGGGCCTAGCAATGAGCAGTTCTTC.

The count of this clone is one. The chain recombines TRBV30 with TRBJ1-1; 9 bases match TRBD1. With V trimmed by 3 bases and J by 3 bases, 2 bases remained unmatched. This CDR3 is built from 13 residues. CDR1 is GTSNPN and CDR2 is SVGIG in the germline V gene (reference sequence). CDR3 nucleotide sequence: TGTGCCTGGAGACAGGGGGCGTACACTGAAGCTTTCTTT. Protein sequence: CAWRQGAYTEAFF.

The genes are TRBV30 and TRBJ1-1; no definite D call. Trimming stripped 0 bases from V and 10 bases from J, with 12 bases between. The CDR3 spans 12 residues. In germline, CDR1 is GTSNPN, CDR2 SVGIG (reference sequence). The CDR3 sequence is CAWSVPGVRAFF. The DNA of the CDR3 is TGTGCCTGGAGTGTCCCCGGGGTCCGAGCTTTCTTT.

The rearrangement joins TRBV5-4 to TRBJ1-4; weak D call: TRBD1 (5 bases). Trimming cost V 4 bases and J 7 bases, with 14 bases left between them. The CDR3 contains 14 residues. Germline assignment: CDR1 SGHNT and CDR2 YYREEE (reference sequence). CDR3 nucleotide sequence: TGTGCCAGCAGCCAAGGGGTTGCGAGTGAAAAACTGTTTTTT. Encoded protein: CASSQGVASEKLFF.

Here the CDR3 DNA reads TGCGCCAGCAGCCAAGACGGCAGGTACAATCAGCCCCAGCATTTT. It codes for CASSQDGRYNQPQHF. This rearrangement joins TRBV4-1 to TRBJ1-5; D uncertain. The CDR3 is 15 residues long. The germline gives CDR1 MGHRA, CDR2 YSYEKL. The ends were cut back, 0 bases at V and 3 bases at J, with 9 bases in the middle.

The CDR3 sequence: CASSFPSNSEAFF. CDR3 DNA sequence: TGTGCCAGCAGTTTCCCGTCGAACAGCGAAGCTTTCTTT. V gene TRBV28 combines with J gene TRBJ1-1; D is undetermined. The CDR3 covers 13 residues. Per the germline V gene, CDR1 is MDHEN and CDR2 is SYDVKM. The germline V and J ends were trimmed by 3 bases and 8 bases, with 13 bases remaining between them.

The V gene is TRBV3-1 (or the pseudogene TRBV3-2), the J gene TRBJ1-5, with D uncertain. The CDR3 contains 14 residues. V was cut by 4 bases and J by 5 bases, with 12 bases left in between. The germline CDR1 and CDR2 sequences are LGHDT and YNNKEL (reference sequence). The CDR3 nucleotides are TGTGCCAGCAGCCCATCCAGCGGACATCAGCCCCAGCATTTT. Its translation: CASSPSSGHQPQHF.

This clone was detected only once. The J gene is TRBJ1-2, the V gene TRBV28; TRBD1 matches 12 bases. This CDR3 contains 13 residues. With V trimmed by 6 bases and J by 8 bases, 4 bases remained unmatched. The germline gives CDR1 MDHEN, CDR2 SYDVKM. The DNA of the CDR3 is TGTGCCAGCAGCTGGGACAGGGGGCACGGCTACACCTTC. Protein: CASSWDRGHGYTF.

This chain connects TRBV18 to TRBJ2-1; 13 bases are a match to TRBD2. Trimming cost V 3 bases and J 9 bases; bases outside gene matches: 8. Germline assignment: CDR1 KGHSH and CDR2 LQKENI. There are 16 residues in the CDR3. CDR3 DNA sequence: TGTGCCAGCTCACCTCCCGGGACTAGCGGGACCCGTGAGCAGTTCTTC. Its protein is CASSPPGTSGTREQFF.

This clone was seen once. The rearrangement joins TRBV5-1 to TRBJ1-1; D call uncertain. Per germline, CDR1 SGHRS and CDR2 YFSETQ. The CDR3 totals 15 residues. The V end was cut by 0 bases, the J end by 1 base, with 10 bases between. In nucleotides, the CDR3 is TGCGCCAGCAGCTTGGTTTCGGGAAAGAACACTGAAGCTTTCTTT. Translated: CASSLVSGKNTEAFF.

The rearrangement joins TRBV29-1 to TRBJ1-1, with 8 bases aligning to TRBD1. The germline gives CDR1 SQVTM, CDR2 ANQGSEA. V was pared by 3 bases and J by 5 bases, with 23 bases of the junction left unmatched. CDR3 length: 19 amino acids. The CDR3 region has the DNA TGCAGCGTTGATTTTGGGAGCAGGGGGCTCGAGTTTGTTAATACTGAAGCTTTCTTT. This sequence encodes CSVDFGSRGLEFVNTEAFF.

V and J are TRBV24-1 and TRBJ1-1; tentatively, D is TRBD1 (6 bases). The CDR3 extends over 15 amino acids. Germline V gene data show CDR1 as KGHDR and CDR2 as SFDVKD. Trimming took off 4 bases at V and 5 bases at J, with 16 bases between the two ends. This chain's CDR3 is CATSDPPDQGTEAFF. DNA of the CDR3: TGTGCCACCAGTGACCCACCCGATCAGGGGACTGAAGCTTTCTTT.

The chain is built from TRBV3-1 (or the pseudogene TRBV3-2) and TRBJ1-4; D is unclear. The CDR3 runs to 15 residues. V lost 2 bases and J lost 0, with 7 bases in between. In germline, CDR1 is LGHDT, CDR2 YNNKEL (reference sequence). CDR3 protein: CASSQLYATNEKLFF. CDR3 sequence (DNA): TGTGCCAGCAGCCAATTATATGCAACTAATGAAAAACTGTTTTTT.

The chain is built from TRBV6-5 and TRBJ2-5; 10 bases match TRBD2. The germline CDR1 and CDR2 sequences are MNHEY and SVGAGI. The CDR3 is 14 amino acids. Unmatched junction bases numbered 7, after V lost 7 bases and J lost 5 bases. CDR3 coding DNA: TGTGCCAGCACAGGACTAGCGGTTGGGGAGACCCAGTACTTC. Its protein is CASTGLAVGETQYF.

The chain has TRBV28 and TRBJ1-4; TRBD1 agrees at 10 bases. V was clipped by 3 bases and J by 7 bases; unmatched bases: 5. The CDR3 contains 15 residues. The germline gives CDR1 MDHEN, CDR2 SYDVKM. The DNA of the CDR3 is TGTGCCAGCAGTTTTCGACAGGGGGCTGGTGAAAAACTGTTTTTT. This translates into CASSFRQGAGEKLFF.

The chain combines TRBV18 with TRBJ1-1, with D possibly matching TRBD1 (5 bases). Trimming took 0 bases from V and 4 from J, leaving 18 bases between them. The CDR3 spans 17 residues. The germline V gene has CDR1 KGHSH and CDR2 LQKENI. The DNA for the CDR3 is TGTGCCAGCTCACCACCTCTTCGAACCGGGGGTGGCACTGAAGCTTTCTTT. Translation: CASSPPLRTGGGTEAFF.

The rearrangement uses TRBV7-6 and TRBJ2-2; D not certain. The V gene's germline CDR1 is SGHVS and CDR2 FNYEAQ. V dropped 1 base and J dropped 0 bases, with 9 bases sitting between them. The CDR3 runs to 16 residues. In DNA, the CDR3 is TGTGCCAGCAGCTTAGTACAGCCGGCGAACACCGGGGAGCTGTTTTTT. It is translated as CASSLVQPANTGELFF.